The 31 T cell receptor beta chains below come from one sample, sequenced in a study of blood T cell repertoires in COVID-19. The protocol was immunoSEQ multiplex PCR, while the TCRdb copy is restricted to in-frame clones and leaves out a portion. The repertoire holds approximately 130,000 clones, with around nine tenths as singletons. Sequencing was done on a sample of peripheral blood. These TCRs come from a man aged 45-65 years with acute or convalescent COVID-19.

This chain joins TRBV29-1 and TRBJ1-6; 7 bases agree with TRBD1. J lost 7 bases, V lost 1 base, and 16 bases had no gene match. Germline CDR1 SQVTM, CDR2 ANQGSEA. The CDR3 is made up of 18 amino acids. CDR3 sequence (DNA): TGCAGCGTTGAAGTTCCCACAGGGGTCGGCTTGTGGAATTCACCCCTCCACTTT. Residues: CSVEVPTGVGLWNSPLHF.

J is TRBJ1-1 and V is TRBV18, with a possible D match to TRBD1 (6 bases). The CDR3 has 13 amino acids. Germline values: CDR1 KGHSH, CDR2 LQKENI. The V end lost 5 bases, the J end lost 0 bases, and 7 bases lay between the germline ends. The CDR3 here is CASSRTVNTEAFF. The CDR3 DNA reads as TGTGCCAGCTCAAGGACAGTGAACACTGAAGCTTTCTTT.

The sample holds one count of this clone. The rearrangement links TRBV5-5 to TRBJ1-1; D is unclear. Germline CDR1 reads SGHKS; CDR2 reads YYEKEE (reference sequence). V shed 1 base and J shed 1 base, with 8 bases lying between them. The length of the CDR3 is 14 residues. The CDR3 nucleotides are TGTGCCAGCAGCTTGCTCGGGGAGAACACTGAAGCTTTCTTT. As protein: CASSLLGENTEAFF.

This clone appeared a single time. This rearrangement joins TRBV7-6 to TRBJ2-7, with D possibly being TRBD2 (6 bases). Germline values: CDR1 SGHVS, CDR2 FNYEAQ. The CDR3 is 15 residues long. V lost 0 bases, J lost 0 bases, and 9 bases lay in between. CDR3 nucleotides: TGTGCCAGCAGCTTAGCGGGAGGCAGCTCCTACGAGCAGTACTTC. Its translation: CASSLAGGSSYEQYF.

This clone was seen a handful of times. The gene calls are TRBV29-1 and TRBJ2-2, with 11 bases identical to TRBD1. This CDR3 has 15 residues. Germline V gene sequence: CDR1 SQVTM, CDR2 ANQGSEA. J lost 4 bases, V lost 4 bases, and 5 bases had no gene match. Here the CDR3 reads CSVVVGQGVTGELFF. The CDR3 DNA follows: TGCAGCGTTGTCGTGGGACAGGGGGTCACCGGGGAGCTGTTTTTT.

This chain links TRBV10-3 with TRBJ1-2, with D perhaps matching TRBD1 (5 bases). Germline CDR1 ENHRY, CDR2 SYGVKD. This CDR3 region has 15 residues. Trimming removed 3 bases at V and 6 bases at J, with 17 bases between. The CDR3 region is CAISDTGDFLDGYTF. The CDR3 DNA reads as TGTGCCATCAGTGATACTGGGGACTTCCTAGATGGCTACACCTTC.

The CDR3 is CASTNSASEQFF. The CDR3 DNA is TGCGCCAGCACCAATAGCGCTAGTGAGCAGTTCTTC. The gene calls are TRBV5-1 and TRBJ2-1, with D maybe TRBD2 (5 bases). V shed 6 bases and J shed 9 bases, with 13 bases lying between them. The CDR3 is 12 residues long. Germline values: CDR1 SGHRS, CDR2 YFSETQ.

The V gene is TRBV18, the J gene TRBJ2-5; 12 bases are a match to TRBD1. The ends lost 1 base at V and 4 bases at J; junction bases unmatched: 1. This CDR3 is 15 amino acids long. CDR1 and CDR2 (germline): KGHSH, LQKENI. The CDR3 sequence: CASSPRDRGPETQYF. The CDR3 DNA is TGTGCCAGCTCACCACGGGACAGGGGGCCAGAGACCCAGTACTTC.

The J gene is TRBJ2-7, the V gene TRBV7-8; the match to TRBD1 covers 7 bases. The CDR3 covers 15 residues. Trimming cost V 6 bases and J 2 bases; bases outside gene matches: 10. Germline V gene sequence: CDR1 SGHVS, CDR2 FQNEAQ. CDR3 sequence (DNA): TGTGCCAGCAGTTCGGTAAGAGGGACAGCCTACGAGCAGTACTTC. As protein: CASSSVRGTAYEQYF.

A few counts support this clone. V and J are TRBV7-2 and TRBJ1-1; possible D gene TRBD1, 5 bases. V was cut by 5 bases and J by 3 bases, with 13 bases left in between. The CDR3 is 14 residues long. CDR1 and CDR2 from the germline V gene are SGHTA and FQGNSA. The CDR3 region is CASSTYWGDTEAFF. The CDR3 DNA is TGTGCCAGCAGCACCTACTGGGGCGACACTGAAGCTTTCTTT.

V usage is TRBV19 and J usage is TRBJ2-3, with 9 bases aligning to TRBD1. CDR1 is LNHDA, CDR2 SQIVND, per germline (reference sequence). V was clipped by 6 bases and J by 1 base; unmatched bases: 8. This CDR3 region has 16 residues. Here the CDR3 DNA reads TGTGCCAGTAGGACTTCGACAGGGGGTGGCACAGATACGCAGTATTTT. Protein product: CASRTSTGGGTDTQYF.

The chain recombines TRBV9 with TRBJ1-6; no firm D call. This CDR3 is 15 amino acids long. Per germline, CDR1 SGDLS and CDR2 YYNGEE. V gave up 0 bases and J gave up 2 bases, with 6 bases separating them. The DNA of the CDR3 is TGTGCCAGCAGCGTAGCTACAGCCTATAATTCACCCCTCCACTTT. Its protein product is CASSVATAYNSPLHF. Supplemented by reference TRBV9 and TRBJ1-6, the full variable domain reads DSGVTQTPKHLITATGQRVTLRCSPRSGDLSVYWYQQSLDQGLQFLIQYYNGEERAKGNILERFSAQQFPDLHSELNLSSLELGDSALYFCASSVATAYNSPLHFGNGTRLTVT.

The chain carries TRBV6-5 and TRBJ1-2; D is ambiguous. The germline CDR1 and CDR2 sequences are MNHEY and SVGAGI. With 2 bases removed from V and 8 bases from J, the gap between germline ends came to 15 bases. The length of the CDR3 is 14 residues. The CDR3 is CASSYAQFEAGYTF. The CDR3 coding sequence is TGTGCCAGCAGTTACGCTCAGTTCGAGGCCGGCTACACCTTC.

The gene calls are TRBV2 and TRBJ2-7, with a weak D call TRBD1 (6 bases). V was trimmed by 5 bases and J by 4 bases, leaving 18 bases between them. The CDR3 runs to 15 residues. Germline lookup yields CDR1 SNHLY and CDR2 FYNNEI. The CDR3 coding sequence is TGTGCCAGCAGTAAAAGACAGGAAGTGGGTTACGAGCAGTACTTC. It yields the protein CASSKRQEVGYEQYF. Full variable domain (missing parts from reference TRBV2 and TRBJ2-7): EPEVTQTPSHQVTQMGQEVILRCVPISNHLYFYWYRQILGQKVEFLVSFYNNEISEKSEIFDDQFSVERPDGSNFTLKIRSTKLEDSAMYFCASSKRQEVGYEQYFGPGTRLTVT.

This chain connects TRBV7-9 to TRBJ2-3; D ambiguous. This CDR3 has 13 amino acids. Germline V lookup: CDR1 SEHNR, CDR2 FQNEAQ (reference sequence). The V end lost 5 bases, the J end lost 7 bases, and 13 bases lay between the germline ends. The CDR3 bases are TGTGCCAGCAGCGTCGAGGTCCCCCATACGCAGTATTTT. Translated, it gives CASSVEVPHTQYF.

The chain has TRBV11-3 and TRBJ1-2; a weak D match, TRBD1 (5 bases). Deletions cut 0 bases from V and 5 bases from J, with 10 bases between. Germline V gene data show CDR1 as SGHNT and CDR2 as YENEEA. The CDR3 contains 14 residues. This chain's CDR3 is CASSLDRRGYGYTF. The CDR3, as DNA: TGTGCCAGCAGCTTAGATAGAAGGGGATATGGCTACACCTTC. The full variable domain, completed using reference TRBV11-3 and TRBJ1-2, is EAGVVQSPRYKIIEKKQPVAFWCNPISGHNTLYWYLQNLGQGPELLIRYENEEAVDDSQLPKDRFSAERLKGVDSTLKIQPAELGDSAVYLCASSLDRRGYGYTFGSGTRLTVV.

This clone has a single count. This sequence joins TRBV7-7 and TRBJ2-2; 12 bases match TRBD2. V dropped 5 bases and J dropped 7; count of bases not matched to a gene: 17. This CDR3 is built from 19 residues. In germline, CDR1 is SSHAT, CDR2 FNYEAQ (reference sequence). CDR3 in amino acids: CASSPRGVLAGGIHGELFF. CDR3 nucleotides: TGTGCCAGCAGCCCCCGTGGAGTACTAGCGGGAGGAATCCACGGGGAGCTGTTTTTT.

The chain is built from TRBV10-2 and TRBJ2-7, with 8 bases identical to TRBD1. From germline, CDR1 is WSHSY and CDR2 SAAADI. The V gene end was trimmed by 3 bases and the J gene end by 2 bases; junction bases not matched to a gene: 3. The CDR3 totals 14 residues. This CDR3 is CASSERTGTYEQYF. In DNA form, the CDR3 reads TGCGCCAGCAGTGAAAGGACAGGGACCTACGAGCAGTACTTC.

On this clone: Distinct nucleotide sequences in the sample also encode this CDR3. The chain joins TRBV6-5 to TRBJ1-2, with TRBD1 matching 8 bases. This CDR3 contains 13 residues. With V trimmed by 5 bases and J by 4 bases, 3 bases remained unmatched. Germline CDR1 and CDR2: MNHEY and SVGAGI. The CDR3 reads CASSPDRAYGYTF. The DNA for the CDR3 is TGTGCCAGCAGTCCGGACAGGGCCTATGGCTACACCTTC.

CDR3 residues: CATRPSGSGTFEQYF. The CDR3, as DNA: TGTGCCACCCGCCCGAGCGGGAGTGGGACGTTCGAGCAGTACTTC. This rearrangement joins TRBV7-2 to TRBJ2-7; the match to TRBD2 covers 8 bases. The germline gives CDR1 SGHTA, CDR2 FQGNSA. CDR3 length equals 15 residues. The trim removed 10 bases at V and 6 bases at J, leaving 17 bases unmatched.

V and J are TRBV29-1 and TRBJ1-4, with D possibly TRBD1 on 6 matching bases. CDR3 length: 12 residues. Germline-derived CDR1 and CDR2 are SQVTM and ANQGSEA. The CDR3 loop is CGKQGPDEKLFF. CDR3 DNA: TGCGGTAAACAGGGTCCCGATGAAAAACTGTTTTTT.

The chain employs TRBV24-1 and TRBJ2-7, with 9 bases that match TRBD1. CDR3 length: 16 residues. With 4 bases clipped from V and 2 bases from J, the junction kept 8 bases outside the gene matches. Germline CDR1 reads KGHDR; CDR2 reads SFDVKD. In DNA form, the CDR3 reads TGTGCCACCAGTGAATCTGGGACAGGGTTCCCCTACGAGCAGTACTTC. It is translated as CATSESGTGFPYEQYF.

The rearrangement links TRBV2 to TRBJ2-7; TRBD2 agrees at 8 bases. This CDR3 contains 12 residues. V lost 7 bases to trimming and J lost 3 bases; unmatched junction nucleotides: 2. Per germline, CDR1 SNHLY and CDR2 FYNNEI. The CDR3 loop is CASIGRDYEQYF. The CDR3 DNA sequence: TGTGCCAGCATCGGGAGGGACTACGAGCAGTACTTC.

The table lists this clone with a count of one. The CDR3 DNA sequence: TGTGCCAGCAGCTCCTGGACAGTCTCTAGGGGGACCCAGTACTTC. Translating it yields CASSSWTVSRGTQYF. The chain uses TRBV7-9 and TRBJ2-5; D might be TRBD1 (6 bases). V lost 4 bases and J 7 bases, leaving 19 bases between the germline ends. The CDR3 is 15 amino acids. Germline V gives CDR1 SEHNR, CDR2 FQNEAQ (reference sequence).

J is TRBJ1-5 and V is TRBV19; 7 nucleotides align to TRBD1. Germline CDR1 LNHDA, CDR2 SQIVND (reference sequence). This CDR3 comprises 14 residues. Germline trimming cut 5 bases from V and 6 bases from J; bases unmatched to any gene: 7. The CDR3 spells CASSLDRAVQPQHF. The CDR3 nucleotides read TGTGCCAGTAGTCTCGACAGGGCGGTTCAGCCCCAGCATTTT.

The chain carries TRBV5-6 and TRBJ2-1; TRBD2 matches at 7 bases. The CDR3 is 15 amino acids. Germline-derived CDR1 and CDR2 are SGHDT and YYEEEE. Trimming cost V 5 bases and J 4 bases; bases outside gene matches: 9. CDR3 in DNA: TGTGCCAGCAGGCTAGCGGACCTGGGGTACAATGAGCAGTTCTTC. As protein: CASRLADLGYNEQFF.

Only a few counts were recorded for this clone. The chain employs TRBV14 and TRBJ2-6; 7 bases map to TRBD1. This CDR3 has 17 residues. V lost 4 bases, J lost 0 bases, and 6 bases stayed unmatched. CDR1 SGHDN and CDR2 FVKESK come from the germline V gene. The CDR3 spells CASSPRGGHSGANVLTF. In DNA form, the CDR3 reads TGTGCCAGCAGCCCCCGAGGGGGCCACTCTGGGGCCAACGTCCTGACTTTC.

The chain joins TRBV5-4 to TRBJ1-1; the D is unclear. V lost 0 bases and J 0 bases, leaving 12 bases between the germline ends. Germline assignment: CDR1 SGHNT and CDR2 YYREEE (reference sequence). The CDR3 totals 16 residues. The CDR3 region has the DNA TGTGCCAGCAGCTTGGCCGGGCGGGTCATGAACACTGAAGCTTTCTTT. Translation gives CASSLAGRVMNTEAFF.

V gene TRBV7-7 combines with J gene TRBJ2-3; D perhaps matches TRBD2 (5 bases). CDR3 size: 14 residues. V was shortened by 3 bases and J by 2 bases, with 9 bases between the two germline ends. In germline, CDR1 is SSHAT, CDR2 FNYEAQ (reference sequence). The chain's CDR3 is CASSFGGPTDTQYF. The CDR3 DNA follows: TGTGCCAGCAGCTTTGGCGGGCCCACAGATACGCAGTATTTT.

This clone came up once. The rearrangement joins TRBV15 to TRBJ2-7; TRBD2 agrees at 12 bases. Germline V CDR1 and CDR2: LNHNV, YYDKDF (reference sequence). The V gene end was trimmed by 5 bases and the J gene end by 5 bases; junction bases not matched to a gene: 10. This CDR3 has 16 amino acids. This CDR3 is CATSQRGLAGLHEQYF. As DNA, the CDR3 is TGTGCCACCAGCCAACGAGGACTAGCGGGATTACACGAGCAGTACTTC.

This chain connects TRBV11-2 to TRBJ2-3, with TRBD2 matching over 7 bases. Germline CDR1 SGHAT, CDR2 FQNNGV. The length of the CDR3 is 16 residues. With 5 bases clipped from V and 5 bases from J, the junction kept 13 bases outside the gene matches. The CDR3 DNA reads as TGTGCCAGCAGCGAAGGATTCGCGGGAGTCGGAGATACGCAGTATTTT. Protein product: CASSEGFAGVGDTQYF.